The next 21 T cell receptor beta chains were all read from a single sample in a study of T cells in Graves' hyperthyroidism and ophthalmopathy. Template material for amplifying TCR beta CDR3 regions consisted of RNA transcripts. The HTBI primer set served for first-round RT-PCR of the TCR CDR3. TCRdb redid the calling of the multiplex PCR reads with MiXCR, one entry per CDR3 protein. The sample holds 650,000 to 800,000 distinct CDR3 sequences, roughly 45% seen once. Material for sequencing was peripheral blood or thyroid tissue (not recorded which). These TCRs come from an adult man with Graves' disease, either hyperthyroidism or ophthalmopathy (not recorded which).

Comment on this clonotype: A much larger clone sits a single nucleotide away, making a read error possible. The chain couples TRBV29-1 to TRBJ2-5, with D hard to call. Germline CDR1 and CDR2: SQVTM and ANQGSEA. V was clipped by 5 bases and J by 4 bases, with 5 bases between them. CDR3 size: 10 residues. The CDR3 DNA is TGCAGCGTTCAACGAGAGACCCAGTACTTC. This codes for CSVQRETQYF.

The chain carries TRBV10-3 and TRBJ1-1; perhaps TRBD1 as D (6 bases). The germline CDR1 and CDR2 sequences are ENHRY and SYGVKD. With 7 bases removed from V and 4 bases from J, the gap between germline ends came to 10 bases. The CDR3 length is 12 residues. The CDR3 nucleotides are TGTGCCATCACAGGGGAAGGCACTGAAGCTTTCTTT. Translated, it gives CAITGEGTEAFF.

The rearrangement joins TRBV20-1 to TRBJ1-5, with D possibly being TRBD1 (5 bases). Trimming stripped 1 base from V and 7 bases from J, with 14 bases between. Germline CDR1 is DFQATT and CDR2 is SNEGSKA (reference sequence). The CDR3 is 14 amino acids. CDR3 coding DNA: TGCAGTGCTAGAGTTGGGGCTGGGGACCAGCCCCAGCATTTT. This gives the protein CSARVGAGDQPQHF.

On this clonotype: Mismatch with germline at one junction end may stem from a read error. V is TRBV24-1 and J is TRBJ1-6; 9 bases line up with TRBD1. Per germline, CDR1 KGHDR and CDR2 SFDVKD. This CDR3 contains 19 residues. The CDR3 coding sequence is TGTGCCACCAGTTATTTTGGGACAGGGATAAGGTCCTATAATTCACCCCTCCACTTT. Its protein product is CATSYFGTGIRSYNSPLHF.

A word on this clonotype: This may arise from a read error, as a much more abundant clone is one base away. The rearrangement joins TRBV10-2 to TRBJ1-1; 7 bases match TRBD1. Germline lookup yields CDR1 WSHSY and CDR2 SAAADI. This CDR3 is built from 15 residues. V lost 6 bases, J lost 4 bases, and 11 bases stayed unmatched. CDR3 sequence (DNA): TGCGCCAGCAGCCTTGGACAGGCGGTAAGCACTGAAGCTTTCTTT. Translating gives CASSLGQAVSTEAFF.

This clonotype was counted a few times. This rearrangement joins TRBV9 to TRBJ1-6, with no clear D. The V end lost 3 bases, the J end lost 7 bases, and 14 bases lay between the germline ends. This CDR3 has 15 amino acids. Per the germline V gene, CDR1 is SGDLS and CDR2 is YYNGEE. DNA for the CDR3: TGTGCCAGCAGCGCCGGACGGGTTAACAATTCACCCCTCCACTTT. This codes for CASSAGRVNNSPLHF.

The rearrangement uses TRBV4-1 and TRBJ1-5; D gene unclear. Per germline, CDR1 MGHRA and CDR2 YSYEKL. The CDR3 runs 16 residues. V lost 5 bases and J 1 base, leaving 15 bases between the germline ends. CDR3 amino acids: CASSSTPHPSNQPQHF. The CDR3 DNA is TGCGCCAGCAGCAGTACACCACACCCAAGCAATCAGCCCCAGCATTTT.

This clonotype was counted many times. The rearrangement uses TRBV6-6 and TRBJ2-7; D uncertain. The V gene lost 5 bases and the J gene lost 5 bases, with 16 bases spanning the gap. The CDR3 is 14 residues long. Germline CDR1 and CDR2: MNHNY and SVGAGI (reference sequence). DNA for the CDR3: TGTGCCAGCAGTCCCCGGACGGGCGGAGACGAGCAGTACTTC. It specifies CASSPRTGGDEQYF.

The rearrangement joins TRBV7-9 to TRBJ2-5; 11 positions match TRBD2. V shed 5 bases and J 2 bases; nucleotides not matched to a gene: 7. Germline V gene data show CDR1 as SEHNR and CDR2 as FQNEAQ (reference sequence). The CDR3 is 16 amino acids. The CDR3 coding sequence is TGTGCCAGCAGCCTGCGCCGGACTAGCGGGCAAGAGACCCAGTACTTC. It translates to CASSLRRTSGQETQYF.

This clonotype was counted at least ten times. The chain links TRBV6-6 to TRBJ2-5; no clear D. In germline, CDR1 is MNHNY, CDR2 SVGAGI (reference sequence). Trimming stripped 8 bases from V and 5 bases from J, with 6 bases between. The CDR3 consists of 10 residues. DNA for the CDR3: TGTGCCAGCGCTTCGGAGACCCAGTACTTC. It translates to CASASETQYF.

The chain is built from TRBV7-9 and TRBJ1-6; tentatively, D is TRBD1 (5 bases). CDR1 and CDR2 from the germline V gene are SEHNR and FQNEAQ (reference sequence). Trimming pared 5 bases from V and 7 bases from J, leaving 12 bases between. The CDR3 spans 14 residues. CDR3 nucleotide sequence: TGTGCCAGCAGCCGCGGGGACGCCAATTCACCCCTCCACTTT. Translation: CASSRGDANSPLHF.

This clonotype was seen many times. This chain joins TRBV7-2 and TRBJ1-4, with D tentatively TRBD1 (5 bases). CDR3 size: 14 residues. V was trimmed by 6 bases and J by 7 bases, leaving 15 bases between them. The germline V gene has CDR1 SGHTA and CDR2 FQGNSA. In DNA form, the CDR3 reads TGTGCCAGCAGTCAAGCTGGGGGTGGTGAAAAACTGTTTTTT. Translated, it gives CASSQAGGGEKLFF.

This clonotype was detected many times. This chain links TRBV7-2 with TRBJ2-3, with no clear D. CDR3 length: 12 residues. Germline V gives CDR1 SGHTA, CDR2 FQGNSA. V was pared by 3 bases and J by 3 bases, with 4 bases between. CDR3 DNA: TGTGCCAGCAGCTTGGGGACAGATACGCAGTATTTT. As protein: CASSLGTDTQYF.

This clonotype is a singleton in its sample. The chain couples TRBV10-3 to TRBJ1-4, with D hard to call. The CDR3 extends over 17 amino acids. Trimming pared 2 bases from V and 10 bases from J, leaving 23 bases between. From germline, CDR1 is ENHRY and CDR2 SYGVKD. CDR3: CAISEVPAGDTIGKLFF. The CDR3 DNA sequence: TGTGCCATCAGTGAGGTCCCGGCCGGGGATACCATCGGAAAACTGTTTTTT.

Details on this clonotype: The CDR3 carries no conserved terminal phenylalanine or tryptophan, so it likely arises from a read error. Because the CDR3's place on the DNA is in doubt, the DNA is left out and the CDR3 is given as listed by TCRdb. This chain links TRBV29-1 with TRBJ2-2. Termini included, the CDR3 measures 8 amino acids. Looked up from germline, CDR1 is SQVTM and CDR2 is ANQGSEA. The CDR3 region is CSVRAPFG.

The chain couples TRBV5-1 to TRBJ2-2, with D tentatively TRBD1 (6 bases). The CDR3 is 14 residues long. V lost 0 bases and J lost 4, with 7 bases in between. Germline V gene lookup returns CDR1 SGHRS and CDR2 YFSETQ. The CDR3 DNA reads as TGCGCCAGCAGCTTGGGACAGGTCACCGGGGAGCTGTTTTTT. This encodes CASSLGQVTGELFF.

A note on this clonotype: The junction departs from the called germline gene at one end, perhaps through a read error. CDR3: CASSQEGPGTHELF. DNA of the CDR3: TGCGCCAGCAGCCAAGAAGGGCCAGGGACGCACGAACTCTTC. The chain combines TRBV10-2 with TRBJ2-7; possibly TRBD1 or TRBD2 for D (5 bases each). There are 14 residues in the CDR3. Germline assignment: CDR1 WSHSY and CDR2 SAAADI.

For this clonotype: One base away lies a much larger clone, so this may be a sequencing read error. The chain has TRBV13 and TRBJ1-5; D is perhaps TRBD1 (6 bases). This CDR3 has 15 residues. Germline V gives CDR1 PRHDT, CDR2 FYEKMQ (reference sequence). This CDR3 reads CASSLRGLINRPQHF. For the CDR3, the DNA is TGTGCCAGCAGCTTAAGGGGGTTGATCAATCGGCCCCAGCATTTT.

Only a few counts were recorded for this clonotype. This sequence joins TRBV7-2 and TRBJ1-4; no reliable D call. The CDR3 consists of 16 residues. Per the germline V gene, CDR1 is SGHTA and CDR2 is FQGNSA. V lost 1 base and J lost 3, with 12 bases in between. This chain's CDR3 is CASSLGGYQPNEKLFF. The CDR3 nucleotides read TGTGCCAGCAGCTTAGGAGGATATCAGCCTAATGAAAAACTGTTTTTT. The variable domain in full, with the rest retrieved from reference TRBV7-2 and TRBJ1-4, is GAGVSQSPSNKVTEKGKDVELRCDPISGHTALYWYRQSLGQGLEFLIYFQGNSAPDKSGLPSDRFSAERTGGSVSTLTIQRTQQEDSAVYLCASSLGGYQPNEKLFFGSGTQLSVL.

The CDR3 bases are TGCAGCGTCGGGGGACAGATGAGCACTGAAGCTTTCTTT. It yields the protein CSVGGQMSTEAFF. The chain carries TRBV29-1 and TRBJ1-1, with 7 bases identical to TRBD1. V lost 6 bases and J lost 4; bases outside the gene matches: 8. The CDR3 covers 13 residues. Germline CDR1 and CDR2: SQVTM and ANQGSEA.

This clonotype was observed at least ten times. The chain employs TRBV12-3 or TRBV12-4 and TRBJ1-1, with unresolved D. The CDR3 spans 12 residues. Trimming took off 3 bases at V and 4 bases at J, with 6 bases between the two ends. CDR3 sequence (DNA): TGTGCCAGCAGTTTCCAAAGCACTGAAGCTTTCTTT. Its protein is CASSFQSTEAFF.